Each of the 14 T cell receptor beta chains below was sequenced from the same sample in a study of radiation and T cells in renal cell carcinoma. The table came from immunoSEQ multiplex PCR; TCRdb's copy has only in-frame clones and leaves some out. The table lists approximately 90,000 clones, 70% to 90% of them singletons. Indicated time point: blood 4 weeks post-SBRT, at nephrectomy. The treatment denotes: 15 Gy SBRT to primary tumor, nephrectomy 4 weeks later. Sequences were derived from blood, sampled from a patient whose treatment included radiotherapy and nephrectomy. Source of these receptors: a man aged 45-65 years with renal cell carcinoma.

The chain couples TRBV5-1 to TRBJ2-6, with D uncertain. This CDR3 has 16 residues. CDR1 SGHRS and CDR2 YFSETQ come from the germline V gene. V was pared by 6 bases and J by 0 bases, with 13 bases between. In nucleotides, the CDR3 is TGCGCCAGCAAACTAAGTTTGATCTCTGGGGCCAACGTCCTGACTTTC. This gives the protein CASKLSLISGANVLTF.

The chain employs TRBV10-3 and TRBJ2-1, with 7 bases fitting TRBD2. Trimming at V came to 5 bases and at J to 1 base, leaving 8 bases not matched to a gene. The CDR3 has 16 residues. Germline lookup yields CDR1 ENHRY and CDR2 SYGVKD. The CDR3 sequence: CAISMGGDLSYNEQFF. The CDR3 coding sequence is TGTGCCATCAGTATGGGGGGGGACCTTTCCTACAATGAGCAGTTCTTC.

This chain connects TRBV4-1 to TRBJ2-7; no clear D gene. V gave up 0 bases and J gave up 3 bases, with 18 bases separating them. CDR3 length: 17 amino acids. Germline CDR1 reads MGHRA; CDR2 reads YSYEKL. This chain's CDR3 is CASSQDLWAADDYEQYF. The CDR3 region has the DNA TGCGCCAGCAGCCAAGACCTTTGGGCGGCGGACGACTACGAGCAGTACTTC.

This clone turned up a few times. This sequence joins TRBV2 and TRBJ1-5, with no clear D. V shed 6 bases and J shed 5 bases, with 17 bases lying between them. This CDR3 has 15 residues. Per the germline V gene, CDR1 is SNHLY and CDR2 is FYNNEI. CDR3 coding DNA: TGTGCCAGCAGGAAGGGTCTTACAAAGGATCAGCCCCAGCATTTT. It encodes CASRKGLTKDQPQHF.

The chain uses TRBV7-2 and TRBJ1-2; 8 positions match TRBD1. Germline V gene lookup returns CDR1 SGHTA and CDR2 FQGNSA. V lost 10 bases and J lost 7; bases outside the gene matches: 17. The CDR3 extends over 15 amino acids. CDR3: CATYPPGTGPIGYTF. The CDR3 DNA follows: TGTGCCACTTACCCCCCCGGGACAGGCCCCATTGGCTACACCTTC. Complete variable domain (other parts from reference TRBV7-2 and TRBJ1-2): GAGVSQSPSNKVTEKGKDVELRCDPISGHTALYWYRQSLGQGLEFLIYFQGNSAPDKSGLPSDRFSAERTGGSVSTLTIQRTQQEDSAVYLCATYPPGTGPIGYTFGSGTRLTVV.

This clone was observed a few times. This chain uses TRBV5-1 with TRBJ1-1; perhaps TRBD1 as D (5 bases). Per germline, CDR1 SGHRS and CDR2 YFSETQ. The CDR3 is 14 residues long. Trimming took off 0 bases at V and 5 bases at J, with 11 bases between the two ends. DNA for the CDR3: TGCGCCAGCAGCTTGGAGTGGCAGGGAACTGAAGCTTTCTTT. Translation: CASSLEWQGTEAFF.

This sequence joins TRBV7-6 and TRBJ2-5, with D tentatively TRBD2 (5 bases). Germline CDR1 reads SGHVS; CDR2 reads FNYEAQ. The CDR3 spans 17 residues. The germline V and J ends were trimmed by 1 base and 1 base, with 16 bases remaining between them. CDR3 nucleotides: TGTGCCAGCAGCTTAGGTTCGGTACTAGAGGTCCAAGAGACCCAGTACTTC. Translating gives CASSLGSVLEVQETQYF.

This chain connects TRBV7-2 to TRBJ1-2; D ambiguous. The CDR3 is 15 amino acids. V was clipped by 1 base and J by 0 bases, with 9 bases between them. The V gene's germline CDR1 is SGHTA and CDR2 FQGNSA. The CDR3: CASSLVLSSNYGYTF. In DNA form, the CDR3 reads TGTGCCAGCAGCTTAGTTCTCAGCTCTAACTATGGCTACACCTTC.

V usage is TRBV27 and J usage is TRBJ1-5; a possible D gene is TRBD1 (5 bases). The CDR3 is 18 residues long. Germline V lookup: CDR1 MNHEY, CDR2 SMNVEV (reference sequence). Trimming cost V 0 bases and J 0 bases, with 15 bases left between them. CDR3 loop: CASSLSGPVGYSNQPQHF. The CDR3, as DNA: TGTGCCAGCAGTTTATCGGGACCTGTAGGCTATAGCAATCAGCCCCAGCATTTT.

The chain joins TRBV9 to TRBJ1-3, with TRBD1 as a possible D gene (6 bases). Trimming shortened V by 4 bases and J by 3 bases, and 14 bases separated the two germline ends. Per germline, CDR1 SGDLS and CDR2 YYNGEE. This CDR3 is 15 amino acids long. The CDR3 nucleotides are TGTGCCAGCAGCTTCCTAACAGGGAGTGGAAACACCATATATTTT. This codes for CASSFLTGSGNTIYF. Looking up the rest from reference TRBV9 and TRBJ1-3 gives the full variable domain: DSGVTQTPKHLITATGQRVTLRCSPRSGDLSVYWYQQSLDQGLQFLIQYYNGEERAKGNILERFSAQQFPDLHSELNLSSLELGDSALYFCASSFLTGSGNTIYFGEGSWLTVV.

This rearrangement joins TRBV20-1 to TRBJ2-1; no clear D. Trimming took off 6 bases at V and 7 bases at J, with 10 bases between the two ends. Germline values: CDR1 DFQATT, CDR2 SNEGSKA (reference sequence). This CDR3 region has 11 residues. CDR3: CSAPSLNEQFF. For the CDR3, the DNA is TGCAGTGCCCCAAGCTTAAATGAGCAGTTCTTC.

The V and J genes are TRBV11-2 and TRBJ1-1; 7 nucleotides match TRBD1. This CDR3 is built from 14 residues. The V and J ends lost 5 bases and 7 bases, in that order; junction bases with no gene match: 10. Looked up from germline, CDR1 is SGHAT and CDR2 is FQNNGV. CDR3 DNA: TGTGCCAGCAGCCCAGGGACAGAGCTGCTTGAAGCTTTCTTT. Amino acids: CASSPGTELLEAFF.

This clone was detected only once. The J gene is TRBJ1-4, the V gene TRBV5-1, with D unresolved. Trimming took 1 base from V and 3 from J, leaving 13 bases between them. Germline CDR1 and CDR2: SGHRS and YFSETQ. The CDR3 extends over 16 amino acids. The CDR3 protein is CASSLSGASPNEKLFF. The CDR3 bases are TGCGCCAGCAGCTTGTCGGGTGCCAGCCCTAATGAAAAACTGTTTTTT.

This rearrangement joins TRBV10-3 to TRBJ1-2; possibly TRBD1 for D (6 bases). The CDR3 runs 11 residues. V was cut by 5 bases and J by 8 bases, with 9 bases left in between. Per germline, CDR1 ENHRY and CDR2 SYGVKD. CDR3 DNA: TGTGCCATCAGTCGGGACAACGGCTACACCTTC. It codes for CAISRDNGYTF.